Given below is one TCR beta chain in context. It has no known antigen specificity. Per-nucleotide qualities are absent, and no much larger clonotype sits a single base away. The data are from a study of vaccination effects on CD4 cells after COVID-19 (dated by TCRdb to the early 2020s). Describing the broader study: Post-vaccine samples across the study were collected a median of 72 days after the second dose, with a range of 14 to 241. In both COVID-19 convalescent patients and infection-naive vaccine recipients, the study compared SARS-CoV-2 spike-specific CD4+ TCR repertoires from before mRNA vaccination with those from after it. A total of 10 COVID-19 convalescent patients and a handful of SARS-CoV-2-naive healthy vaccine recipients were included in the full study. Cultures from other donors in the study were sequenced using the Oncomine TCR Beta short-read assay on an Illumina iSeq 100. The full study reports these points: Among healthy vaccine recipients, nearly all vaccine-induced clones were SARS-CoV-2 mono-reactive, and just 1 of 255 was cross-reactive with common cold coronaviruses. Clones induced by infection and clones induced by vaccination both contracted markedly at late timepoints after vaccination, which fits with T cell responses waning over time. Limitations of the study were the small number of convalescent patients and the absence of early post-infection timepoints.

The library was made by the immunoSEQ multiplex PCR assay. DNA from the cultured and isolated CD4+ T cells underwent TCR beta CDR3 sequencing. In the original analysis: Non-productive TCR sequences were removed, reads were trimmed to the CDR3 region, and CDR3s of at least 7 amino acids were retained. Antigen-specific clonotypes were identified using the MANAFEST web app by comparison of expansion in peptide wells against reference cultures. To count as positive, a clone had to show expansion at FDR<0.05 compared with the reference and with all other wells, an odds ratio above 5, and a frequency above 0.1% in two replicate wells. A clonotype was defined as cross-reactive if the clonotype was significantly expanded both in SARS-CoV-2 spike wells and in at least one common cold coronavirus spike condition. CDR3 similarity was assessed by Levenshtein distance using the stringdist R package, and unrooted trees were constructed with ape in R 3.6.1. Drawn from immuneACCESS, this table holds only the in-frame rearrangements with V and J called that TCRdb kept. Clones are partly lost; checked studies trace under half to an unresolved V gene and leave the rest unexplained. V and J calls and clone size are copied from that table; D and trimming were computed from the DNA. For this sample there are approximately 83,000 clones; around 77% appear just once. The ten most abundant clones make up roughly 1.2% of the sample.

V gives up 7 bases and J gives up 0 bases, and the segment between their germline ends measures 9 bases. According to the germline V gene, CDR1 reads MNHEY and CDR2 reads SVGAGI. The CDR3 covers 14 residues, taking in both the cysteine and the phenylalanine. The sequence is cut down to CDR3 DNA, 42 bases in frame from base 1. In the ViraFEST assay, PBMC were stimulated with viral peptide pools, and antigen-specific CD4+ T cell clonotypes were then identified by expansion using TCR sequencing. After around ten days of culture, CD4+ T cells were isolated with the EasySep CD4+ T cell isolation kit. Participants received two doses of either the BNT162b2 or the mRNA-1273 mRNA SARS-CoV-2 vaccine. None of the healthy vaccine recipients had a prior SARS-CoV-2 infection, which was confirmed by nucleocapsid antibody tests that came back negative both before and after vaccination. Approximately 2.1 million PBMC per well were cultured in IMDM with around 5.3% human AB serum, 10 IU/ml IL-2 and gentamicin, plus 10 ug/ml peptides. Half of the culture medium was replaced with fresh IL-2-containing medium on days 3 and 7. Unless otherwise noted, each peptide stimulation condition was cultured in triplicate wells. PBMC were separated from whole blood using Ficoll-Paque Plus gradient centrifugation and were then either cryopreserved at -140C or used fresh. The spike proteins of SARS-CoV-2 and of the common cold coronaviruses HCoV-NL63, HCoV-OC43 and HCoV-229E were spanned by overlapping peptide pools. The QIAamp micro DNA kit was used to extract genomic DNA from the cultured CD4+ T cells.

Recombination joined TRBV6-5 with TRBJ2-2, with no D gene named confidently. The sequencing here drew on CD4+ T cells from PBMCs cultured with HCoV-OC43 spike peptides, taken after COVID-19 vaccination. The meaning of the sample's cell subset or site label: HCoV-OC43 spike overlapping peptide pool stimulation. The TCR comes from a human donor who received a COVID-19 vaccine. The CDR3 amino acid sequence is: CASKSRSNTGELFF. The nucleotides read TGTGCCAGCAAGTCTCGATCGAACACCGGGGAGCTGTTTTTT.